These T cell receptor beta chains were read from a single sample in a study of shared clonotypes between healthy human individuals. The method was immunoSEQ multiplex PCR; TCRdb's version includes in-frame clones alone and lacks a portion of them. The table lists about 2 million clones, 85% to 95% of them singletons. The sequenced sample consisted of naive CD4+ T cells sorted from blood. The receptors originated from a man between 18 and 29 years old in good health. CDR3s include the opening cysteine and the closing phenylalanine or tryptophan. The D gene is left open where the match is weak. Size tells how often a clone was seen (once, few, many) or the class of an expanded clone, and some rows leave it out.

CDR3nt: TGTGCCAGCAGCCCGGGACAGGCGAACACTGAAGCTTTCTTT; CDR3aa: CASSPGQANTEAFF; j_gene: TRBJ1-1; d_gene: TRBD1; abundance: .; v_gene: TRBV7-9
CDR3nt: TGTGCCAGCAGACCCTCGGGGGAGGACGGCTACACCTTC; CDR3aa: CASRPSGEDGYTF; j_gene: TRBJ1-2; d_gene: .; abundance: .; v_gene: TRBV6-1
CDR3nt: TGTGCCATCAGTGAGCGTACCCTGGGGTGGACTGAAGCTTTCTTT; CDR3aa: CAISERTLGWTEAFF; j_gene: TRBJ1-1; d_gene: .; abundance: .; v_gene: TRBV10-3
CDR3nt: TGTGCCATCCTGGGGTCGGGTACTGAAGCTTTCTTT; CDR3aa: CAILGSGTEAFF; j_gene: TRBJ1-1; d_gene: .; abundance: .; v_gene: TRBV10-3
CDR3nt: TGTGCCAGCAGCTTAGACCGCGGGGAGCTGTTTTTT; CDR3aa: CASSLDRGELFF; j_gene: TRBJ2-2; d_gene: .; abundance: .; v_gene: TRBV11-2
CDR3nt: TGTGCCACCCGACGAGGGGATACTAGCACAGATACGCAGTATTTT; CDR3aa: CATRRGDTSTDTQYF; j_gene: TRBJ2-3; d_gene: .; abundance: .; v_gene: TRBV6-5
CDR3nt: TGTGCCAGCAGTGAAGGGACCAGGGAAGGTGGCTACACCTTC; CDR3aa: CASSEGTREGGYTF; j_gene: TRBJ1-2; d_gene: .; abundance: .; v_gene: TRBV2
CDR3nt: TGCGCCAGCAGGGAGCTGGGTAGCGGGACTTACGAGCAGTACTTC; CDR3aa: CASRELGSGTYEQYF; j_gene: TRBJ2-7; d_gene: TRBD2; abundance: once; v_gene: TRBV10-2
CDR3nt: TGTGCCAGCAGCCTCGGACAGGTGACTGAAGCTTTCTTT; CDR3aa: CASSLGQVTEAFF; j_gene: TRBJ1-1; d_gene: TRBD1; abundance: once; v_gene: TRBV6-1
CDR3nt: TGTGCCAGCAGATCAGGGGGTGGTAATGAAAAACTGTTTTTT; CDR3aa: CASRSGGGNEKLFF; j_gene: TRBJ1-4; d_gene: TRBD1; abundance: .; v_gene: TRBV6-6
CDR3nt: TGTGCCAGCCTGCGGGGGGCCGTAGCGGAGACCCAGTACTTC; CDR3aa: CASLRGAVAETQYF; j_gene: TRBJ2-5; d_gene: TRBD2; abundance: .; v_gene: TRBV2
CDR3nt: TGTGCCAGCAGCTGGACTAGCGGGGGGTTAGGAGATACGCAGTATTTT; CDR3aa: CASSWTSGGLGDTQYF; j_gene: TRBJ2-3; d_gene: TRBD2; abundance: .; v_gene: TRBV5-4
CDR3nt: TGTGCCAGCAGGACGACTGGAGAGGCTTTCTTT; CDR3aa: CASRTTGEAFF; j_gene: TRBJ1-1; d_gene: .; abundance: .; v_gene: TRBV2
CDR3nt: TGTGCCAGCAGTAACCCAGGACGAGATACGCAGTATTTT; CDR3aa: CASSNPGRDTQYF; j_gene: TRBJ2-3; d_gene: .; abundance: .; v_gene: TRBV6-6
CDR3nt: TGTGCCATCAGTCGGGACCTAGCGGGCGGCGAGCAGTACTTC; CDR3aa: CAISRDLAGGEQYF; j_gene: TRBJ2-7; d_gene: TRBD2; abundance: .; v_gene: TRBV10-3
CDR3nt: TGCGCCAGCAGCTGGGACCCCAATCGGGAGCAGTTCTTC; CDR3aa: CASSWDPNREQFF; j_gene: TRBJ2-1; d_gene: .; abundance: .; v_gene: TRBV5-1
CDR3nt: TGTGCCAGCAGCTTATCATATACCCTAGCCAAAAACATTCAGTACTTC; CDR3aa: CASSLSYTLAKNIQYF; j_gene: TRBJ2-4; d_gene: .; abundance: .; v_gene: TRBV9
CDR3nt: TGTGCCAGCACCCAGACCCCAACGGGGTCGGCTTCACCCCTCCACTTT; CDR3aa: CASTQTPTGSASPLHF; j_gene: TRBJ1-6; d_gene: .; abundance: .; v_gene: TRBV18
CDR3nt: TGTGCCAGCAGCAACTACAGGGGGCAAGACGAGCAGTACTTC; CDR3aa: CASSNYRGQDEQYF; j_gene: TRBJ2-7; d_gene: TRBD1; abundance: .; v_gene: TRBV7-9
CDR3nt: TGTGCCAGCAGCGCGGGACTAGCGGGGGTTCAAGAGACCCAGTACTTC; CDR3aa: CASSAGLAGVQETQYF; j_gene: TRBJ2-5; d_gene: TRBD2; abundance: .; v_gene: TRBV9
CDR3nt: TGTGCCAGCAGCTCGGACATCTCTGGAAACACCATATATTTT; CDR3aa: CASSSDISGNTIYF; j_gene: TRBJ1-3; d_gene: .; abundance: .; v_gene: TRBV7-2
CDR3nt: TGTGCCAGCAGTGAAGTTGGGTACGGCGGGGAGCTGTTTTTT; CDR3aa: CASSEVGYGGELFF; j_gene: TRBJ2-2; d_gene: .; abundance: .; v_gene: TRBV2